These 7 T cell receptor beta chains originate from one sample sequenced in a study of T-cell memory formation after mild COVID-19. TCRdb passed the 5' RACE reads through MiXCR, listing each CDR3 protein once. The sample records more than 150,000 distinct CDR3 sequences, around 10% being singletons. Sequencing was carried out using PBMCs or a T cell subset sorted from them (not recorded which). Every receptor here comes from a man younger than 30 who had mild COVID-19 (a few samples of this study predate the infection). Cell type and time point are not known.

This clonotype was counted many times. The chain employs TRBV6-5 and TRBJ1-6; the D gene is possibly TRBD1 (5 bases). The V end was cut by 6 bases, the J end by 10 bases, with 19 bases between. The CDR3 extends over 15 amino acids. Germline V lookup: CDR1 MNHEY, CDR2 SVGAGI. CDR3 sequence (DNA): TGTGCCAGCAGCCGCTCTCCAAGGGGTGGATCACCCCTCCACTTT. As protein: CASSRSPRGGSPLHF.

This clonotype showed up just a few times. The chain is built from TRBV7-9 and TRBJ1-2; 8 bases match TRBD1. The CDR3 contains 15 residues. V gave up 1 base and J gave up 6 bases; unmatched junction bases: 7. CDR1 and CDR2 (germline): SEHNR, FQNEAQ (reference sequence). CDR3 residues: CASSLGVQGAHGYTF. In DNA, the CDR3 is TGTGCCAGCAGCTTAGGTGTGCAGGGGGCGCATGGCTACACCTTC.

The V and J genes are TRBV7-9 and TRBJ1-1; D not resolved. This CDR3 comprises 13 residues. V lost 4 bases and J lost 0, with 6 bases in between. CDR1 is SEHNR, CDR2 FQNEAQ, per germline (reference sequence). The CDR3 region has the DNA TGTGCCAGCAGCTCGATAATGAACACTGAAGCTTTCTTT. This encodes CASSSIMNTEAFF.

This clonotype was observed a handful of times. This chain links TRBV6-6 with TRBJ2-7; D possibly uses TRBD1 or TRBD2 (5 bases each). Germline assignment: CDR1 MNHNY and CDR2 SVGAGI (reference sequence). The CDR3 consists of 14 residues. Trimming left V 6 bases short and J 0 bases short, with 12 bases between. The CDR3 region has the DNA TGTGCCAGCAGGATGGGACGCAGCTCCTACGAGCAGTACGTC. Its translation: CASRMGRSSYEQYV.

This clonotype occurred once. The genes are TRBV30 and TRBJ2-7, with 11 bases lining up with TRBD2. The V and J ends lost 2 bases and 6 bases, in that order; junction bases with no gene match: 9. The germline CDR1 and CDR2 sequences are GTSNPN and SVGIG (reference sequence). The CDR3 loop spans 15 amino acids. The CDR3 here is CAWSISGGGVSEQYF. The CDR3 coding sequence is TGTGCCTGGAGTATTAGCGGGGGGGGTGTGAGCGAGCAGTACTTC.

This clonotype was seen a few times. This chain uses TRBV12-3 or TRBV12-4 with TRBJ2-3; D is ambiguous. CDR3 length: 13 amino acids. Trimming stripped 4 bases from V and 3 bases from J, with 8 bases between. CDR3 residues: CASSSQETDTQYF. Written as DNA, the CDR3 is TGTGCCAGCAGTTCCCAGGAAACAGATACGCAGTATTTT.

This clonotype was detected a few times. V is TRBV7-7 and J is TRBJ1-5, with 10 nucleotides matching TRBD1. CDR1 is SSHAT and CDR2 is FNYEAQ in the germline V gene (reference sequence). The J segment lost 2 bases and the V segment lost 3 bases, leaving 4 bases of the junction unmatched. This CDR3 contains 16 residues. The CDR3 reads CASSFLGTGGNQPQHF. CDR3 nucleotides: TGTGCCAGCAGCTTTCTCGGGACAGGGGGCAATCAGCCCCAGCATTTT.